The present T cell receptor (beta chain) was sequenced within a study of CD8 T cells in ankylosing spondylitis. Study results and caveats: Reportedly, significant enrichment of disease-linked clones occurred in matched ankylosing spondylitis synovial fluid. Previously reported in reactive arthritis synovial fluid and blood were some of the motif variants. What seemed typical of ankylosing spondylitis blood was a TCR beta motif built from eight highly homologous variants.

Per the germline V gene, CDR1 is MNHEY and CDR2 is SVGAGI. The V gene end was trimmed by 0 bases and the J gene end by 1 base; junction bases not matched to a gene: 8. This CDR3 contains 17 residues. Using quantitative 5'-RACE with molecular barcodes, the authors made TCR beta libraries. MiXCR, applied by TCRdb to the 5' RACE reads, yields one record per CDR3 protein. Of about 220,000 distinct CDR3 sequences listed, approximately 20% are singletons. This clonotype was counted only a few times. The antigen remains unidentified. This chain uses TRBV6-5 with TRBJ2-7; 8 bases fit TRBD1. Source material: blood, either unsorted or a sorted T cell fraction (not recorded which). This sequence was found in a male donor with ankylosing spondylitis. DNA for the CDR3: TGTGCCAGCAGTTACTCGACGGGTTGGGACAGGTCCTACGAGCAGTACTTC. Protein: CASSYSTGWDRSYEQYF.